The rows below give T cell receptor beta chains drawn from one sample of a study of molecular identifiers for immune sequencing clone quantification. MiXCR was run by TCRdb on the PCR reads, yielding one entry per CDR3 protein. This table holds about 60,000 distinct CDR3 sequences, about a fifth found once. The specimen was naive CD8+ T cells from blood, with Jurkat cell RNA spiked in. The receptors originated from a human donor in good health. Some libraries in this study had Jurkat cell RNA spiked in. Each CDR3 is given with its conserved first and last residue. D genes are given only for firm matches. Clone size is stated in some rows and not others, as once, few, many or a class when expanded.

d_call	j_call	clone_size	v_call	cdr3_aa	cdr3_nt
-	TRBJ1-5	-	TRBV11-2	CASSLQGYSNQPRHF	TGCGCCAGCAGCCTACAGGGTTATAGCAATCAGCCCCGGCATTTT
TRBD2	TRBJ2-7	-	TRBV15	CATSRAGPGLAGGVLEQYF	TGTGCCACCAGCAGAGCGGGACCGGGACTAGCGGGCGGGGTTCTCGAGCAGTACTTC
TRBD2	TRBJ2-1	-	TRBV10-3	CAGGLAGGSSYNEQFF	TGTGCCGGCGGACTAGCGGGAGGAAGCTCCTACAATGAGCAGTTCTTC
-	TRBJ2-1	-	TRBV21-1	CASSRPGTSASYNEQFF	TGTGCCAGCAGCAGACCCGGGACTAGCGCGTCCTACAATGAGCAGTTCTTC
TRBD1	TRBJ1-5	many	TRBV7-9	CASSLEGAQPQHF	TGTGCCAGCAGCTTAGAGGGGGCGCAGCCCCAGCATTTT
-	TRBJ2-2	many	TRBV11-3	CASKTVHTGELFF	TGTGCCAGCAAGACAGTCCACACCGGGGAGCTGTTTTTT
-	TRBJ2-1	-	TRBV27	CASCPLLPGVGHNEQFF	TGTGCCAGCTGCCCCCTTCTCCCGGGAGTCGGCCACAATGAGCAGTTCTTC
TRBD2	TRBJ2-1	few	TRBV3-1	CASSLTSGSSDEQFF	TGTGCCAGCAGCCTGACTAGCGGGAGTAGTGATGAGCAGTTCTTC
-	TRBJ2-1	-	TRBV7-6	CASSLGPTSYNEQFF	TGTGCCAGCAGCTTAGGTCCGACCTCCTACAATGAGCAGTTCTTC
TRBD2	TRBJ2-7	many	TRBV4-1	CASSQVGGVGEQYF	TGCGCCAGCAGCCAAGTGGGAGGGGTTGGCGAGCAGTACTTC
-	TRBJ2-2	many	TRBV6-5	CASSFGTTNTGELFF	TGTGCCAGCAGTTTCGGGACAACGAACACCGGGGAGCTGTTTTTT
-	TRBJ1-2	-	TRBV29-1	CSVDRGVDSMLGYTF	TGCAGCGTTGACAGGGGCGTGGATTCGATGCTCGGCTACACCTTC
-	TRBJ2-2	many	TRBV10-3	CATTLRPNTGELFF	TGTGCCACAACGCTCAGGCCGAACACCGGGGAGCTGTTTTTT
TRBD1	TRBJ1-4	many	TRBV6-5	CASRRIRTGSHEKLFF	TGTGCCAGCAGACGCATCCGGACAGGATCCCATGAAAAACTGTTTTTT
-	TRBJ2-7	few	TRBV19	CASRDGTYEQYF	TGTGCCAGCCGGGACGGGACCTACGAGCAGTACTTC
TRBD1	TRBJ1-1	many	TRBV30	CAWSGQGAGTEAFF	TGTGCCTGGAGTGGGCAGGGGGCAGGGACTGAAGCTTTCTTT
-	TRBJ1-1	many	TRBV29-1	CSADGEDSRQEVNTEAFF	TGCAGCGCTGACGGAGAGGACAGCCGGCAGGAAGTTAACACTGAAGCTTTCTTT
TRBD1	TRBJ2-1	many	TRBV7-3	CASSLQPGTGADNEQFF	TGTGCCAGCAGCTTACAGCCCGGGACAGGGGCCGACAATGAGCAGTTCTTC
TRBD1	TRBJ2-7	few	TRBV7-9	CASSLVTSGQGLSEQYF	TGTGCCAGCAGCTTAGTTACTTCGGGACAGGGCCTCTCCGAGCAGTACTTC
-	TRBJ2-1	-	TRBV11-3	CASSSRQGGNEQFF	TGTGCCAGCAGCTCCCGGCAGGGGGGCAATGAGCAGTTCTTC
TRBD1	TRBJ2-7	many	TRBV27	CASSLRGQSYEQYF	TGTGCCAGCAGTTTACGGGGACAGTCCTACGAGCAGTACTTC
-	TRBJ2-6	-	TRBV9	CASTPFPGGANVLTF	TGTGCCAGCACTCCCTTCCCGGGAGGGGCCAACGTCCTGACTTTC
-	TRBJ2-1	many	TRBV7-8	CASSLGSHEQFF	TGTGCCAGCAGCTTAGGGTCACATGAGCAGTTCTTC
TRBD2	TRBJ2-7	many	TRBV7-9	CASSPRLLAGSYEQYF	TGTGCCAGCAGCCCGAGGCTTTTAGCGGGCTCCTACGAGCAGTACTTC
-	TRBJ2-2	many	TRBV11-3	CASSFMEGAGGELFF	TGTGCCAGCAGCTTCATGGAGGGGGCCGGCGGGGAGCTGTTTTTT
-	TRBJ2-6	-	TRBV6-2/TRBV6-3	CASGSLRATRSGANVLTF	TGTGCCAGCGGTTCCCTCAGGGCCACACGCTCTGGGGCCAACGTCCTGACTTTC
TRBD1	TRBJ1-5	many	TRBV12-3/TRBV12-4	CASSFSTGGGNQPQHF	TGTGCCAGCAGTTTCTCGACAGGGGGCGGCAATCAGCCCCAGCATTTT
TRBD1	TRBJ1-1	many	TRBV6-2/TRBV6-3	CASSYSGTGEAFF	TGTGCCAGCAGTTACTCCGGGACAGGGGAAGCTTTCTTT
-	TRBJ2-7	many	TRBV3-1	CASSLLGPNEQYF	TGTGCCAGCAGCCTTCTAGGGCCGAACGAGCAGTACTTC
-	TRBJ1-5	many	TRBV7-9	CASSSQGPQHF	TGTGCCAGCAGCTCCCAGGGTCCCCAGCATTTT
-	TRBJ1-5	many	TRBV6-2/TRBV6-3	CASSYSGVAQPQHF	TGTGCCAGCAGTTACTCCGGGGTTGCTCAGCCCCAGCATTTT
TRBD2	TRBJ2-1	few	TRBV12-3/TRBV12-4	CASSRIAGNNEQFF	TGTGCCAGCAGTCGTATAGCGGGAAACAATGAGCAGTTCTTC
TRBD2	TRBJ2-1	-	TRBV7-2	CASGFGTTNEQFF	TGTGCCAGCGGCTTCGGGACTACTAATGAGCAGTTCTTC
-	TRBJ2-1	-	TRBV30	CAWSEGSGDNEQFF	TGTGCCTGGAGTGAAGGGTCGGGGGACAATGAGCAGTTCTTC
-	TRBJ2-7	many	TRBV20-1	CSARDDLDYEQYF	TGCAGTGCTAGAGACGACCTTGATTACGAGCAGTACTTC
TRBD2	TRBJ2-7	few	TRBV9	CASSPNPSGTYEQYF	TGTGCCAGCAGCCCAAATCCTAGCGGGACCTACGAGCAGTACTTC
-	TRBJ2-3	many	TRBV14	CASSQVSQSKGYTDTQYF	TGTGCCAGCAGCCAAGTAAGCCAAAGCAAGGGGTACACAGATACGCAGTATTTT
-	TRBJ2-6	medium-sized	TRBV4-1	CASSQAGVPGANVLTF	TGCGCCAGCAGCCAAGCGGGAGTTCCTGGGGCCAACGTCCTGACTTTC
-	TRBJ1-5	-	TRBV6-5	CASSRPREAQHF	TGTGCCAGCAGTAGACCACGTGAGGCCCAGCATTTT
TRBD1	TRBJ2-7	-	TRBV6-6	CASSYVGTAYEQDF	TGTGCCAGCAGTTACGTCGGGACAGCCTACGAGCAGGACTTC
-	TRBJ2-7	many	TRBV7-9	CASSLESGEQYF	TGTGCCAGCAGCTTAGAGTCCGGCGAGCAGTACTTC
-	TRBJ2-7	many	TRBV3-1	CASSQDGGTTYEQYF	TGTGCCAGCAGCCAAGATGGCGGGACGACCTACGAGCAGTACTTC
-	TRBJ2-7	many	TRBV28	CASSRPIRDEQYF	TGTGCCAGCAGCCGTCCCATCCGAGACGAGCAGTACTTC